A single sample gave rise to the 17 T cell receptor beta chains below, sequenced in a study of T-cell reconstitution after alpha-beta-depleted transplantation in children. Unique molecular identifiers were incorporated during preparation of the TCRbeta library. TCRdb fed the PCR reads into MiXCR, producing one record per CDR3 protein. Among approximately 650,000 distinct CDR3 sequences listed, around 14% were seen once. This specimen consisted of PBMCs, obtained before TCRalphabeta/CD19-depleted stem cell transplant. These receptors were collected from a girl aged 2-15 years with congenital amegakaryocytic thrombocytopenia, due to receive a stem cell transplant.

This clonotype was seen ten or more times. V and J are TRBV5-6 and TRBJ2-3; D is ambiguous. The CDR3 spans 13 residues. V lost 4 bases, J lost 5 bases, and 11 bases lay in between. The germline CDR1 and CDR2 sequences are SGHDT and YYEEEE. CDR3 residues: CASSPGVVDTQYF. The CDR3 bases are TGTGCCAGCAGCCCCGGTGTTGTAGATACGCAGTATTTT.

Note on this clonotype: Relative to the germline gene, one junction end is altered; a read error may explain this. The chain employs TRBV20-1 and TRBJ2-7; D tentatively fits TRBD1 or TRBD2 (6 bases each). The germline CDR1 and CDR2 sequences are DFQATT and SNEGSKA (reference sequence). There are 17 residues in the CDR3. CDR3: CCARGGRTTISSYEQYF. The CDR3, as DNA: TGCTGTGCTAGAGGGGGTAGGACTACTATTTCCTCCTACGAGCAGTACTTC.

This clonotype appeared a few times. The V gene is TRBV5-1, the J gene TRBJ2-5, with D hard to call. The germline gives CDR1 SGHRS, CDR2 YFSETQ. Trimming left V 3 bases short and J 7 bases short, with 16 bases between. The CDR3 contains 14 residues. CDR3: CASSYYPLAVTQYF. CDR3 coding DNA: TGCGCCAGCAGCTACTACCCTCTTGCGGTGACCCAGTACTTC.

Note on this clonotype: A read error may be the cause here, since a much bigger clone is one base away. The V and J genes are TRBV7-6 and TRBJ2-5; no clear D. The germline gives CDR1 SGHVS, CDR2 FNYEAQ. The CDR3 totals 15 residues. Here the CDR3 reads CASSLDGRMGETQSF. The CDR3 DNA is TGTGCCAGCAGCTTAGATGGCAGAATGGGTGAGACCCAGTCCTTC.

This clonotype was detected many times. The rearrangement uses TRBV29-1 and TRBJ2-7, with D maybe TRBD2 (6 bases). The germline V gene has CDR1 SQVTM and CDR2 ANQGSEA. This CDR3 is built from 13 residues. Deletions cut 6 bases from V and 5 bases from J, with 17 bases between. CDR3 DNA sequence: TGCAGCGTCAAGGCGGGGATCCGGGACGAGCAGTACTTC. Translating it yields CSVKAGIRDEQYF.

This clonotype has a count of ten or more. The chain joins TRBV20-1 to TRBJ2-1; perhaps TRBD2 as D (6 bases). Germline CDR1 DFQATT, CDR2 SNEGSKA (reference sequence). This CDR3 region has 12 residues. The ends were cut back, 6 bases at V and 5 bases at J, with 11 bases in the middle. CDR3 DNA sequence: TGCAGTGCCAGGGACTGGGACAATGAGCAGTTCTTC. As protein: CSARDWDNEQFF.

This clonotype has a count of ten or more. The J gene is TRBJ2-2, the V gene TRBV27, with D hard to call. CDR3 length: 14 amino acids. Trimming stripped 7 bases from V and 3 bases from J, with 12 bases between. Germline V lookup: CDR1 MNHEY, CDR2 SMNVEV (reference sequence). The CDR3 spells CASTDGPDTGELFF. CDR3 sequence (DNA): TGTGCCAGCACGGACGGGCCGGACACCGGGGAGCTGTTTTTT.

This clonotype occurred a few times. The J gene is TRBJ1-3, the V gene TRBV7-9; no clear D gene. The CDR3 loop spans 17 amino acids. Deletions cut 0 bases from V and 0 bases from J, with 12 bases between. Per germline, CDR1 SEHNR and CDR2 FQNEAQ (reference sequence). The CDR3 coding sequence is TGTGCCAGCAGCTTAGCGCCCGGCGAGATCTCTGGAAACACCATATATTTT. It translates to CASSLAPGEISGNTIYF.

This clonotype has only a few counts. This chain links TRBV4-2 with TRBJ1-2; D is unclear. V gave up 0 bases and J gave up 6 bases, with 11 bases separating them. Germline V CDR1 and CDR2: LGHNA, YNFKEQ. CDR3 length: 14 residues. CDR3 loop: CASSQDWGYDGYTF. In DNA, the CDR3 is TGTGCCAGCAGCCAAGATTGGGGATACGATGGCTACACCTTC.

At least ten counts were recorded for this clonotype. The chain carries TRBV5-5 and TRBJ1-2; TRBD1 matches at 7 bases. V dropped 7 bases and J dropped 1; count of bases not matched to a gene: 10. There are 15 residues in the CDR3. Germline V gives CDR1 SGHKS, CDR2 YYEKEE (reference sequence). CDR3 nucleotides: TGTGCCAGCCTTAACCCGGGACAGATTAACTATGGCTACACCTTC. This codes for CASLNPGQINYGYTF.

This clonotype was seen at least ten times. V usage is TRBV5-1 and J usage is TRBJ2-7; perhaps TRBD1 as D (5 bases). The CDR3 contains 14 residues. The V end lost 4 bases, the J end lost 3 bases, and 14 bases lay between the germline ends. Germline lookup yields CDR1 SGHRS and CDR2 YFSETQ. CDR3 nucleotide sequence: TGCGCCAGCAGCGGCCCAGGGATAAGCTACGAGCAGTACTTC. Amino acids: CASSGPGISYEQYF.

This clonotype showed up just a few times. This sequence joins TRBV12-3 or TRBV12-4 and TRBJ2-5, with 7 bases aligning to TRBD1. The CDR3 has 14 residues. V trimming: 6 bases; J trimming: 3 bases; junction bases outside the gene matches: 7. The CDR3 here is CASSSLTGEETQYF. The CDR3 DNA reads as TGTGCCAGCAGCTCATTAACAGGGGAAGAGACCCAGTACTTC.

The chain's CDR3 is CASSSRGLAGESLSYNEQFF. Here the CDR3 DNA reads TGCGCCAGCAGCTCGAGGGGACTAGCGGGAGAGAGTTTGTCCTACAATGAGCAGTTCTTC. V is TRBV5-1 and J is TRBJ2-1, with 14 positions matching TRBD2. V shed 3 bases, J shed 1 base, and the junction held 12 bases outside the gene matches. The length of the CDR3 is 20 residues. CDR1 SGHRS and CDR2 YFSETQ come from the germline V gene.

This clonotype was recorded many times. The rearrangement links TRBV29-1 to TRBJ1-5; no clear D. Germline lookup yields CDR1 SQVTM and CDR2 ANQGSEA. This CDR3 spans 14 amino acids. The V end lost 4 bases, the J end lost 1 base, and 11 bases lay between the germline ends. The CDR3 DNA sequence: TGCAGCGTTGCTGAGGTAGGAAGCAATCAGCCCCAGCATTTT. Translating gives CSVAEVGSNQPQHF.

Ten or more counts support this clonotype. The chain carries TRBV5-1 and TRBJ2-7; 7 bases align to TRBD1. This CDR3 comprises 14 residues. Germline CDR1 SGHRS, CDR2 YFSETQ. V shed 3 bases, J shed 2 bases, and the junction held 5 bases outside the gene matches. CDR3 sequence (DNA): TGCGCCAGCAGCTGGGACAGACCCACCTACGAGCAGTACTTC. Translating it yields CASSWDRPTYEQYF.

This chain connects TRBV5-1 to TRBJ2-3; D is possibly TRBD2 (6 bases). Germline-derived CDR1 and CDR2 are SGHRS and YFSETQ. The CDR3 sequence is 15 residues long. The ends were cut back, 5 bases at V and 0 bases at J, with 13 bases in the middle. The CDR3 DNA is TGCGCCAGCAGGGGGGACTCCCCTAGCACAGATACGCAGTATTTT. Its translation is CASRGDSPSTDTQYF.

A few counts support this clonotype. The chain has TRBV20-1 and TRBJ2-3; D remains ambiguous. CDR3 size: 11 residues. CDR1 DFQATT and CDR2 SNEGSKA come from the germline V gene (reference sequence). This chain's CDR3 is CSPEGLNTQYF. As DNA, the CDR3 is TGCAGCCCCGAAGGTCTAAATACGCAGTATTTT.